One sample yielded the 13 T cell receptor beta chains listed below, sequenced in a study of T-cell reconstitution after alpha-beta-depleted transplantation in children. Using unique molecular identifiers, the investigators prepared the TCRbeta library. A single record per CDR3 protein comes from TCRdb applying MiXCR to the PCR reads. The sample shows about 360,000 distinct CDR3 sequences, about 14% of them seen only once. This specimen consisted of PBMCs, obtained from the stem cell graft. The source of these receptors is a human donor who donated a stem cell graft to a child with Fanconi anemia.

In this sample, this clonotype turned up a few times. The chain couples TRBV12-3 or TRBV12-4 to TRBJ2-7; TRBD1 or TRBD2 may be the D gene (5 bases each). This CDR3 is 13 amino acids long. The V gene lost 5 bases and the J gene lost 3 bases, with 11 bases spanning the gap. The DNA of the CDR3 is TGTGCCAGCAGTACGGGGACGGTCTACGAGCAGTACGTC. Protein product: CASSTGTVYEQYV.

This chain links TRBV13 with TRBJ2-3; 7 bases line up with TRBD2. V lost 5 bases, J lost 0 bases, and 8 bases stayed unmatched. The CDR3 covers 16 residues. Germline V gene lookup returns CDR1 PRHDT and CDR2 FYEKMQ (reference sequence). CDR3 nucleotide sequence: TGTGCCAGCAGCGGAACGAGCGGGACCAGCACAGATACGCAGTATTTT. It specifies CASSGTSGTSTDTQYF.

CDR3 in amino acids: CASSPFSGARTGELFF. CDR3 in DNA: TGTGCCAGCAGTCCTTTTAGCGGGGCCCGGACCGGGGAGCTGTTTTTT. The chain has TRBV12-3 or TRBV12-4 and TRBJ2-2; 8 bases align to TRBD2. Losses at the gene ends were 5 bases for V and 5 bases for J; bases not matched to a gene: 10. CDR3 length: 16 residues.

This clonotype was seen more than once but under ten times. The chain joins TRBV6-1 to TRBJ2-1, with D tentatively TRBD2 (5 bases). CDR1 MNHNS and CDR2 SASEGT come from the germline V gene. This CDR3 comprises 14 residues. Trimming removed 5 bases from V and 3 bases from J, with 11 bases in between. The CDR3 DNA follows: TGTGCCAGCAGTCAACGGGAAAGCTACAATGAGCAGTTCTTC. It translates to CASSQRESYNEQFF.

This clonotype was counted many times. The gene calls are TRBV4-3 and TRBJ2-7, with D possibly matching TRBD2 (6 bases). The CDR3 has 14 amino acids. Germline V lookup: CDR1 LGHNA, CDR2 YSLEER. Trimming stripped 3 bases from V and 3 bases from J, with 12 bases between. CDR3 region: CASSQRDGYYEQYV. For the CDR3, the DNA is TGCGCCAGCAGCCAGCGGGACGGCTACTACGAGCAGTACGTC.

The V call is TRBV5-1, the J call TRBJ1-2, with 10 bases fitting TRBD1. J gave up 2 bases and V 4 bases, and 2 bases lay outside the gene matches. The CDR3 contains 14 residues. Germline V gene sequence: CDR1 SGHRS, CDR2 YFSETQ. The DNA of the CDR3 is TGCGCCAGCAGCAAGGGACAGGGGAACTATGGCTACACCTTC. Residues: CASSKGQGNYGYTF. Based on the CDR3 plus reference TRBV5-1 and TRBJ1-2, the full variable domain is KAGVTQTPRYLIKTRGQQVTLSCSPISGHRSVSWYQQTPGQGLQFLFEYFSETQRNKGNFPGRFSGRQFSNSRSEMNVSTLELGDSALYLCASSKGQGNYGYTFGSGTRLTVV.

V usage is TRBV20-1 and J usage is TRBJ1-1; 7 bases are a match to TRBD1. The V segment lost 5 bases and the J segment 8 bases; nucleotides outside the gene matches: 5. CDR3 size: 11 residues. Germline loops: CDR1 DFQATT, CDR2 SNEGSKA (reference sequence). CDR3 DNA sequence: TGCAGTGCTGGAAAACAGGGGGAAGCTTTCTTT. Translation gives CSAGKQGEAFF.

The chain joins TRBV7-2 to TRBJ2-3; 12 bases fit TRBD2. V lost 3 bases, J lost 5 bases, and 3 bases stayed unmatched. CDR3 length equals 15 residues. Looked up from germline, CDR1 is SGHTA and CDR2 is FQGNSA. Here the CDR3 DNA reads TGTGCCAGCAGCTTCGCGACTAGCGGGGGAGATACGCAGTATTTT. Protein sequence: CASSFATSGGDTQYF.

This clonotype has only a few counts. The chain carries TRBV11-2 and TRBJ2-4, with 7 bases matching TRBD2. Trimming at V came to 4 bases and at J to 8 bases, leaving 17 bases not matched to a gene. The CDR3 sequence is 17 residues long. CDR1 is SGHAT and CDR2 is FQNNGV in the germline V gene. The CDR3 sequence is CASSSPGLEGWEYIQYF. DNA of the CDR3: TGTGCCAGCAGCTCCCCTGGACTAGAAGGTTGGGAGTACATTCAGTACTTC.

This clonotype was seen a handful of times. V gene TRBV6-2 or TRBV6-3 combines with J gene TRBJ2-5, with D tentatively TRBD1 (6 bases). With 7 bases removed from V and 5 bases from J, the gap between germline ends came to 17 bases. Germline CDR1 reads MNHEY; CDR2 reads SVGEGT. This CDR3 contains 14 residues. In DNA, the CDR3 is TGTGCCAGCAACCATTACCCCAGGGGCGAGACCCAGTACTTC. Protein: CASNHYPRGETQYF.

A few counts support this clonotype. CDR3 DNA: TGTGCCAGCAGTAACCTAGGGCAATTCTATGGTGGCTACACCTTC. Its translation: CASSNLGQFYGGYTF. The V call is TRBV12-3 or TRBV12-4, the J call TRBJ1-2; D is undetermined. This CDR3 spans 15 amino acids. Trimming took off 5 bases at V and 7 bases at J, with 20 bases between the two ends.

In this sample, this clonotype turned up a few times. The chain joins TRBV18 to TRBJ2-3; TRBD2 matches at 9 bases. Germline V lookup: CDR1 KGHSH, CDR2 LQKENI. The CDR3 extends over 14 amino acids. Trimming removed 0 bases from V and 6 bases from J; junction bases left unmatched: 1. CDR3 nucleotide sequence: TGTGCCAGCTCACCACCTAGCGGGGGTGATACGCAGTATTTT. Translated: CASSPPSGGDTQYF.

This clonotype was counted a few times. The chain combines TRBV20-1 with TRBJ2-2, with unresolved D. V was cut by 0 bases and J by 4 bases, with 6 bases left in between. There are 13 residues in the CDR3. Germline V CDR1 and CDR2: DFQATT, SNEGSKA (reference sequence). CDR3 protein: CSARDPRTGELFF. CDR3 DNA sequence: TGCAGTGCTAGAGACCCCCGCACCGGGGAGCTGTTTTTT.